The 25 T cell receptor beta chains in this list originate from one sample, sequenced in a study of blood T cell repertoires in COVID-19. Profiled with immunoSEQ multiplex PCR; TCRdb holds only in-frame clones, not every one. The table has a few hundred thousand clones, around 89% seen once. Sequenced: PBMCs or T cells enriched from blood (not recorded which). Receptor source: a woman between 18 and 30 years old who had recovered from COVID-19.

The rearrangement links TRBV6-6 to TRBJ2-7, with 10 bases fitting TRBD1. Trimming at V came to 6 bases and at J to 6 bases, leaving 8 bases not matched to a gene. This CDR3 contains 14 residues. Germline V CDR1 and CDR2: MNHNY, SVGAGI (reference sequence). In DNA form, the CDR3 reads TGTGCCAGCAGACACCGGGACAGGGGAAGCGAGCAGTACTTC. It translates to CASRHRDRGSEQYF.

The sample holds one count of this clone. The V gene is TRBV28, the J gene TRBJ2-7; 9 bases align to TRBD2. The CDR3 extends over 15 amino acids. Germline V gene data show CDR1 as MDHEN and CDR2 as SYDVKM. The junction had 8 bases not matched to a gene; V was cut back by 4 bases and J by 4 bases. The CDR3 DNA is TGTGCCAGCAGTTACCAGCGGGGGGTACGATACGAGCAGTACTTC. This sequence encodes CASSYQRGVRYEQYF. Full variable domain (rest looked up from reference TRBV28 and TRBJ2-7): DVKVTQSSRYLVKRTGEKVFLECVQDMDHENMFWYRQDPGLGLRLIYFSYDVKMKEKGDIPEGYSVSREKKERFSLILESASTNQTSMYLCASSYQRGVRYEQYFGPGTRLTVT.

This rearrangement joins TRBV28 to TRBJ2-4; D perhaps matches TRBD2 (5 bases). Trimming shortened V by 3 bases and J by 11 bases, and 14 bases separated the two germline ends. Germline assignment: CDR1 MDHEN and CDR2 SYDVKM. This CDR3 has 13 amino acids. The CDR3 loop reads CASSFPLMRVQYF. DNA of the CDR3: TGTGCCAGCAGTTTTCCCTTAATGAGGGTTCAGTACTTC.

The rearrangement uses TRBV5-4 and TRBJ2-5; D uncertain. The CDR3 runs 13 residues. Germline lookup yields CDR1 SGHNT and CDR2 YYREEE (reference sequence). V lost 0 bases, J lost 4 bases, and 7 bases lay in between. In DNA form, the CDR3 reads TGTGCCAGCAGCTTGGATAGCCGAGAGACCCAGTACTTC. As protein: CASSLDSRETQYF.

The chain has TRBV15 and TRBJ1-1; 8 bases align to TRBD1. The CDR3 is 16 residues long. Per the germline V gene, CDR1 is LNHNV and CDR2 is YYDKDF (reference sequence). The ends lost 5 bases at V and 4 bases at J; junction bases unmatched: 12. The CDR3: CATSSISGGASTEAFF. The CDR3 nucleotides are TGTGCCACCAGCTCCATCTCAGGGGGCGCATCCACTGAAGCTTTCTTT.

The rearrangement links TRBV6-5 to TRBJ1-6, with TRBD1 matching over 7 bases. With 4 bases clipped from V and 10 bases from J, the junction kept 13 bases outside the gene matches. CDR3 length: 16 residues. Germline lookup yields CDR1 MNHEY and CDR2 SVGAGI. The CDR3 DNA reads as TGTGCCAGCAGTTTGACAGGGCAGAGAAGAAGATCACCCCTCCACTTT. Its protein product is CASSLTGQRRRSPLHF.

The CDR3 DNA sequence: TGTGCCAGCAGTGCCAAGCGGGGGGCCTCCTACGAGCAGTACTTC. Its protein is CASSAKRGASYEQYF. The V call is TRBV2, the J call TRBJ2-7, with 9 bases fitting TRBD2. CDR1 is SNHLY and CDR2 is FYNNEI in the germline V gene. The CDR3 consists of 15 residues. After removal of 4 bases from V and 0 bases from J, the junction contained 4 bases not matched to a gene. Complete variable domain (other parts from reference TRBV2 and TRBJ2-7): EPEVTQTPSHQVTQMGQEVILRCVPISNHLYFYWYRQILGQKVEFLVSFYNNEISEKSEIFDDQFSVERPDGSNFTLKIRSTKLEDSAMYFCASSAKRGASYEQYFGPGTRLTVT.

The genes are TRBV29-1 and TRBJ1-1, with 8 bases fitting TRBD1. This CDR3 is built from 10 residues. The J segment lost 7 bases and the V segment lost 7 bases, leaving 2 bases of the junction unmatched. Germline CDR1 SQVTM, CDR2 ANQGSEA. This CDR3 is CSAGQGEAFF. Written as DNA, the CDR3 is TGCAGCGCCGGACAGGGTGAAGCTTTCTTT.

J is TRBJ2-3 and V is TRBV18; tentatively, D is TRBD2 (6 bases). The V gene lost 2 bases and the J gene lost 4 bases, with 13 bases spanning the gap. Germline CDR1 and CDR2: KGHSH and LQKENI. This CDR3 has 15 amino acids. For the CDR3, the DNA is TGTGCCAGCTCACCAACGGAGGGTTCGGCAGATACGCAGTATTTT. This encodes CASSPTEGSADTQYF.

V usage is TRBV5-1 and J usage is TRBJ1-1; the D gene is possibly TRBD1 (6 bases). Trimming shortened V by 2 bases and J by 5 bases, and 16 bases separated the two germline ends. The CDR3 loop spans 15 amino acids. Per germline, CDR1 SGHRS and CDR2 YFSETQ. CDR3 loop: CASSFGQPSGTEAFF. The CDR3, as DNA: TGCGCCAGCAGCTTTGGACAGCCCTCGGGGACTGAAGCTTTCTTT.

This clone was observed once. The chain combines TRBV6-1 with TRBJ1-2; D is ambiguous. Trimming shortened V by 0 bases and J by 4 bases, and 12 bases separated the two germline ends. The V gene's germline CDR1 is MNHNS and CDR2 SASEGT. This CDR3 contains 15 residues. The CDR3 sequence is CASSEASGMGYGYTF. Here the CDR3 DNA reads TGTGCCAGCAGTGAAGCGTCCGGGATGGGCTATGGCTACACCTTC.

V usage is TRBV7-2 and J usage is TRBJ2-7; no clear D gene. The CDR3 totals 13 residues. The V gene's germline CDR1 is SGHTA and CDR2 FQGNSA. With 1 base removed from V and 8 bases from J, the gap between germline ends came to 12 bases. The DNA for the CDR3 is TGTGCCAGCAGCTTAGACGAAGACACAAAGCAGTACTTC. It codes for CASSLDEDTKQYF. The full variable domain, with the rest looked up from reference TRBV7-2 and TRBJ2-7, is GAGVSQSPSNKVTEKGKDVELRCDPISGHTALYWYRQSLGQGLEFLIYFQGNSAPDKSGLPSDRFSAERTGGSVSTLTIQRTQQEDSAVYLCASSLDEDTKQYFGPGTRLTVT.

CDR3 in amino acids: CASSLRGEELAFF. The CDR3 DNA follows: TGTGCCAGCAGCTTGCGGGGAGAGGAGTTGGCTTTCTTT. The chain carries TRBV5-6 and TRBJ1-1, with D unclear. V shed 1 base and J shed 11 bases, with 15 bases lying between them. Germline V lookup: CDR1 SGHDT, CDR2 YYEEEE. The CDR3 sequence is 13 residues long. The full variable domain, in which reference TRBV5-6 and TRBJ1-1 provide the parts outside the CDR3, is DAGVTQSPTHLIKTRGQQVTLRCSPKSGHDTVSWYQQALGQGPQFIFQYYEEEERQRGNFPDRFSGHQFPNYSSELNVNALLLGDSALYLCASSLRGEELAFFGQGTRLTVV.

The chain employs TRBV7-2 and TRBJ2-5, with D possibly matching TRBD2 (6 bases). The CDR3 extends over 16 amino acids. Germline lookup yields CDR1 SGHTA and CDR2 FQGNSA. V was trimmed by 2 bases and J by 5 bases, leaving 18 bases between them. CDR3 in DNA: TGTGCCAGCAGCTTACGGCCCGGCGGGGTGGGGGAGACCCAGTACTTC. Amino acid sequence: CASSLRPGGVGETQYF. Using reference TRBV7-2 and TRBJ2-5 for the parts outside the CDR3, the full variable domain is GAGVSQSPSNKVTEKGKDVELRCDPISGHTALYWYRQSLGQGLEFLIYFQGNSAPDKSGLPSDRFSAERTGGSVSTLTIQRTQQEDSAVYLCASSLRPGGVGETQYFGPGTRLLVL.

This clone has a handful of counts. The chain employs TRBV5-6 and TRBJ1-4; TRBD1 matches at 7 bases. CDR3 size: 16 residues. Looked up from germline, CDR1 is SGHDT and CDR2 is YYEEEE. After removal of 4 bases from V and 3 bases from J, the junction contained 9 bases not matched to a gene. Here the CDR3 DNA reads TGTGCCAGCAGCCTCCGGGACAGCCTTTCTAATGAAAAACTGTTTTTT. It specifies CASSLRDSLSNEKLFF. Using reference TRBV5-6 and TRBJ1-4 for the parts outside the CDR3, the full variable domain is DAGVTQSPTHLIKTRGQQVTLRCSPKSGHDTVSWYQQALGQGPQFIFQYYEEEERQRGNFPDRFSGHQFPNYSSELNVNALLLGDSALYLCASSLRDSLSNEKLFFGSGTQLSVL.

J is TRBJ1-1 and V is TRBV5-1, with TRBD1 as a possible D gene (6 bases). Trimming removed 3 bases at V and 0 bases at J, with 15 bases between. Germline CDR1 and CDR2: SGHRS and YFSETQ. This CDR3 is 16 amino acids long. The CDR3 here is CASSWGPQGLNTEAFF. The CDR3 DNA reads TGCGCCAGCAGCTGGGGGCCACAGGGCCTGAACACTGAAGCTTTCTTT. The variable domain in full, completed from reference TRBV5-1 and TRBJ1-1, reads KAGVTQTPRYLIKTRGQQVTLSCSPISGHRSVSWYQQTPGQGLQFLFEYFSETQRNKGNFPGRFSGRQFSNSRSEMNVSTLELGDSALYLCASSWGPQGLNTEAFFGQGTRLTVV.

CDR3 region: CASNTGLGYTF. CDR3 nucleotides: TGTGCCAGCAATACAGGGCTGGGCTACACCTTC. This chain uses TRBV2 with TRBJ1-2; D is perhaps TRBD1 (6 bases). This CDR3 region has 11 residues. Per germline, CDR1 SNHLY and CDR2 FYNNEI. Trimming cost V 7 bases and J 8 bases, with 11 bases left between them. Based on the CDR3 plus reference TRBV2 and TRBJ1-2, the full variable domain is EPEVTQTPSHQVTQMGQEVILRCVPISNHLYFYWYRQILGQKVEFLVSFYNNEISEKSEIFDDQFSVERPDGSNFTLKIRSTKLEDSAMYFCASNTGLGYTFGSGTRLTVV.

The chain employs TRBV9 and TRBJ2-7; possibly TRBD2 for D (6 bases). The V gene's germline CDR1 is SGDLS and CDR2 YYNGEE. The CDR3 is 14 residues long. V was cut by 0 bases and J by 5 bases, with 12 bases left in between. The CDR3 DNA is TGTGCCAGCAGCGTAGCGGGCAGCGGGCACGAGCAGTACTTC. This encodes CASSVAGSGHEQYF.

V usage is TRBV7-9 and J usage is TRBJ2-1, with TRBD1 as a possible D gene (5 bases). V gave up 2 bases and J gave up 6 bases, with 8 bases separating them. Germline lookup yields CDR1 SEHNR and CDR2 FQNEAQ (reference sequence). There are 13 residues in the CDR3. The CDR3 nucleotides read TGTGCCAGCAGCTTACAGGGAAGCAATGAGCAGTTCTTC. Its protein is CASSLQGSNEQFF. The variable domain in full, completed from reference TRBV7-9 and TRBJ2-1, reads DTGVSQNPRHKITKRGQNVTFRCDPISEHNRLYWYRQTLGQGPEFLTYFQNEAQLEKSRLLSDRFSAERPKGSFSTLEIQRTEQGDSAMYLCASSLQGSNEQFFGPGTRLTVL.

This clone was observed once. The chain couples TRBV19 to TRBJ1-1; 10 nucleotides agree with TRBD1. This CDR3 contains 18 residues. V gave up 3 bases and J gave up 5 bases; unmatched junction bases: 15. Germline V gene sequence: CDR1 LNHDA, CDR2 SQIVND (reference sequence). The chain's CDR3 is CASSILPGQGKRSTEAFF. The CDR3 DNA sequence: TGTGCCAGTAGTATCCTACCGGGACAGGGGAAGCGATCGACTGAAGCTTTCTTT.

V usage is TRBV27 and J usage is TRBJ2-1; D gene uncertain. Per germline, CDR1 MNHEY and CDR2 SMNVEV (reference sequence). V lost 1 base to trimming and J lost 0 bases, with 10 bases between them. The CDR3 has 16 amino acids. CDR3 in amino acids: CASSLWAGSSYNEQFF. Written as DNA, the CDR3 is TGTGCCAGCAGTTTATGGGCAGGAAGCTCCTACAATGAGCAGTTCTTC.

V and J are TRBV11-3 and TRBJ2-6; D is possibly TRBD1 (6 bases). This CDR3 is built from 15 residues. The V and J ends lost 4 bases and 2 bases respectively, with 9 bases between them. The V gene's germline CDR1 is SGHNT and CDR2 YENEEA. CDR3 sequence reads: CASSSTGTGANVLTF. CDR3 nucleotide sequence: TGTGCCAGCAGCTCCACAGGGACTGGGGCCAACGTCCTGACTTTC. Combining the CDR3 with reference TRBV11-3 and TRBJ2-6 gives the whole variable domain EAGVVQSPRYKIIEKKQPVAFWCNPISGHNTLYWYLQNLGQGPELLIRYENEEAVDDSQLPKDRFSAERLKGVDSTLKIQPAELGDSAVYLCASSSTGTGANVLTFGAGSRLTVL.

The J gene is TRBJ1-2, the V gene TRBV6-5; TRBD1 matches 12 bases. This CDR3 has 15 amino acids. In germline, CDR1 is MNHEY, CDR2 SVGAGI. With 5 bases clipped from V and 7 bases from J, the junction kept 8 bases outside the gene matches. CDR3: CASSKPGQGAGGYTF. CDR3 nucleotide sequence: TGTGCCAGCAGTAAGCCGGGACAGGGGGCCGGTGGCTACACCTTC.

CDR3: CASIMFGGSTDTQYF. The CDR3 coding sequence is TGTGCCAGCATCATGTTCGGGGGGTCTACAGATACGCAGTATTTT. The V gene is TRBV7-2, the J gene TRBJ2-3; TRBD2 aligns across 7 bases. There are 15 residues in the CDR3. Germline V gene sequence: CDR1 SGHTA, CDR2 FQGNSA. V shed 7 bases and J 3 bases; nucleotides not matched to a gene: 10.

J is TRBJ1-2 and V is TRBV5-1; TRBD1 matches at 8 bases. V trimming: 0 bases; J trimming: 7 bases; junction bases outside the gene matches: 5. The CDR3 contains 14 residues. Germline assignment: CDR1 SGHRS and CDR2 YFSETQ. CDR3 DNA sequence: TGCGCCAGCAGCTTGGATCAGGGGGCGCGTGGCTACACCTTC. It specifies CASSLDQGARGYTF.